Presented here are 25 T cell receptor beta chains from one specimen sequenced in a study of T cell responses to AZD1222 COVID-19 vaccine. Measured with immunoSEQ multiplex PCR; TCRdb has only the in-frame clones, and not every one. The sample shows some 100,000 clones, just under 90% of them seen only once. Here the sequenced sample was peripheral blood, taken on day 0 of AZD1222 vaccination. These receptor sequences come from an adult in good health.

V usage is TRBV5-6 and J usage is TRBJ2-6; no reliable D call. The CDR3 totals 15 residues. Germline V gives CDR1 SGHDT, CDR2 YYEEEE. V dropped 4 bases and J dropped 4 bases, with 12 bases sitting between them. The CDR3 nucleotides are TGTGCCAGCAGCGTGCGGAGCACGGGGGCCAACGTCCTGACTTTC. This sequence encodes CASSVRSTGANVLTF.

V is TRBV9 and J is TRBJ1-4, with 7 bases fitting TRBD1. The germline CDR1 and CDR2 sequences are SGDLS and YYNGEE. This CDR3 is 17 amino acids long. Germline trimming cut 3 bases from V and 4 bases from J; bases unmatched to any gene: 12. Here the CDR3 reads CASSEPPEGQINEKLFF. The CDR3 bases are TGTGCCAGCAGCGAGCCTCCCGAGGGACAGATTAATGAAAAACTGTTTTTT.

The rearrangement uses TRBV3-1 (or the pseudogene TRBV3-2) and TRBJ2-2; D is uncertain. Trimming left V 2 bases short and J 0 bases short, with 7 bases between. The CDR3 covers 15 residues. Germline loops: CDR1 LGHDT, CDR2 YNNKEL (reference sequence). CDR3 in DNA: TGTGCCAGCAGCCAATTGGACCCGAACACCGGGGAGCTGTTTTTT. Protein product: CASSQLDPNTGELFF.

The chain is built from TRBV9 and TRBJ1-6; D possibly corresponds to TRBD1 (6 bases). CDR3 size: 15 residues. The germline CDR1 and CDR2 sequences are SGDLS and YYNGEE. V was clipped by 3 bases and J by 8 bases, with 15 bases between them. The CDR3 region is CASSAHRAEDSPLHF. CDR3 coding DNA: TGTGCCAGCAGCGCTCACAGGGCCGAGGATTCACCCCTCCACTTT.

The chain employs TRBV4-3 and TRBJ2-7; 10 bases fit TRBD2. V lost 2 bases to trimming and J lost 7 bases; unmatched junction nucleotides: 5. The CDR3 length is 14 residues. CDR1 and CDR2 (germline): LGHNA, YSLEER. CDR3 nucleotide sequence: TGCGCCAGCAGCCAATATAGACTAGCGGGTGAGCAGTACTTC. This codes for CASSQYRLAGEQYF.

The rearrangement links TRBV7-2 to TRBJ2-7; D is ambiguous. CDR1 SGHTA and CDR2 FQGNSA come from the germline V gene. CDR3 length: 15 amino acids. V was clipped by 0 bases and J by 2 bases, with 11 bases between them. CDR3 bases: TGTGCCAGCAGCTTAGCTCTATCCCCAACCTACGAGCAGTACTTC. This gives the protein CASSLALSPTYEQYF.

This clone was detected only a few times. The rearrangement links TRBV28 to TRBJ1-4; 11 nucleotides match TRBD1. The CDR3 sequence is 17 residues long. J lost 8 bases, V lost 5 bases, and 13 bases had no gene match. CDR1 MDHEN and CDR2 SYDVKM come from the germline V gene. CDR3 in DNA: TGTGCCAGCAGTCTCCGGGACAGGGGGGATTTAAAGGAAAAACTGTTTTTT. Its translation: CASSLRDRGDLKEKLFF.

The rearrangement uses TRBV5-1 and TRBJ2-1, with a tentative D call TRBD1 (6 bases). Germline V gene data show CDR1 as SGHRS and CDR2 as YFSETQ. This CDR3 region has 14 residues. V lost 0 bases, J lost 7 bases, and 11 bases lay in between. CDR3 sequence (DNA): TGCGCCAGCAGCTTGGGGGGGCCGGGGAATGAGCAGTTCTTC. It is translated as CASSLGGPGNEQFF.

V is TRBV29-1 and J is TRBJ1-1; TRBD1 matches at 7 bases. This CDR3 comprises 13 residues. J gave up 5 bases and V 7 bases, and 10 bases lay outside the gene matches. The germline V gene has CDR1 SQVTM and CDR2 ANQGSEA. The CDR3 loop is CSGTQGVATEAFF. CDR3 nucleotide sequence: TGCAGCGGCACCCAGGGGGTTGCGACTGAAGCTTTCTTT. The entire variable domain, with the rest obtained from reference TRBV29-1 and TRBJ1-1, is as follows: SAVISQKPSRDICQRGTSLTIQCQVDSQVTMMFWYRQQPGQSLTLIATANQGSEATYESGFVIDKFPISRPNLTFSTLTVSNMSPEDSSIYLCSGTQGVATEAFFGQGTRLTVV.

J is TRBJ1-2 and V is TRBV7-2; D not resolved. The CDR3 totals 16 residues. Germline V lookup: CDR1 SGHTA, CDR2 FQGNSA. V lost 1 base and J 4 bases, leaving 16 bases between the germline ends. The CDR3 region is CASSLERVGLGYGYTF. In DNA, the CDR3 is TGTGCCAGCAGCTTAGAGAGGGTGGGGTTGGGCTATGGCTACACCTTC. Full variable domain (outside the CDR3, taken from reference TRBV7-2 and TRBJ1-2): GAGVSQSPSNKVTEKGKDVELRCDPISGHTALYWYRQSLGQGLEFLIYFQGNSAPDKSGLPSDRFSAERTGGSVSTLTIQRTQQEDSAVYLCASSLERVGLGYGYTFGSGTRLTVV.

The CDR3 DNA is TGCGCCAGCAGCTTAACCGGGACAGCGGAAGCTTTCTTT. This encodes CASSLTGTAEAFF. The chain combines TRBV5-1 with TRBJ1-1, with TRBD1 matching over 7 bases. Germline CDR1 SGHRS, CDR2 YFSETQ. CDR3 length: 13 amino acids. With V trimmed by 2 bases and J by 8 bases, 6 bases remained unmatched. The full variable domain, in which reference TRBV5-1 and TRBJ1-1 provide the parts outside the CDR3, is KAGVTQTPRYLIKTRGQQVTLSCSPISGHRSVSWYQQTPGQGLQFLFEYFSETQRNKGNFPGRFSGRQFSNSRSEMNVSTLELGDSALYLCASSLTGTAEAFFGQGTRLTVV.

The rearrangement joins TRBV6-5 to TRBJ2-3; no reliable D call. CDR1 is MNHEY and CDR2 is SVGAGI in the germline V gene. Trimming shortened V by 8 bases and J by 2 bases, and 11 bases separated the two germline ends. This CDR3 contains 13 residues. The chain's CDR3 is CASQVSFTDTQYF. The CDR3 DNA is TGTGCCAGCCAAGTTTCCTTCACAGATACGCAGTATTTT.

The rearrangement uses TRBV2 and TRBJ2-3; 7 nucleotides agree with TRBD1. This CDR3 comprises 14 residues. Trimming took 5 bases from V and 4 from J; bases not matched to a gene: 6. The germline V gene encodes CDR1 SNHLY and CDR2 FYNNEI. CDR3 protein: CASSTGQGADTQYF. In DNA, the CDR3 is TGTGCCAGCAGTACAGGGCAGGGGGCAGATACGCAGTATTTT.

The rearrangement joins TRBV28 to TRBJ1-3; tentative D call: TRBD1 (5 bases). CDR1 and CDR2 from the germline V gene are MDHEN and SYDVKM. The CDR3 is made up of 14 amino acids. V lost 4 bases to trimming and J lost 4 bases, with 11 bases between them. CDR3: CASSYEPGGNTIYF. CDR3 nucleotides: TGTGCCAGCAGTTACGAACCAGGGGGAAACACCATATATTTT.

V gene TRBV11-2 combines with J gene TRBJ1-4; D is uncertain. V gave up 0 bases and J gave up 8 bases, with 7 bases separating them. This CDR3 comprises 13 residues. Germline CDR1 and CDR2: SGHAT and FQNNGV. The CDR3 nucleotides are TGTGCCAGCAGCTTAGATCGGGAGGAAAAACTGTTTTTT. The encoded protein is CASSLDREEKLFF.

This sequence joins TRBV7-9 and TRBJ1-1; 8 bases line up with TRBD1. Looked up from germline, CDR1 is SEHNR and CDR2 is FQNEAQ (reference sequence). This CDR3 has 14 amino acids. After removal of 5 bases from V and 2 bases from J, the junction contained 4 bases not matched to a gene. In nucleotides, the CDR3 is TGTGCCAGCAGCCAGACAGGGGATAACACTGAAGCTTTCTTT. Translating it yields CASSQTGDNTEAFF.

The V and J genes are TRBV24-1 and TRBJ2-5; 9 nucleotides line up with TRBD2. V dropped 4 bases and J dropped 5; count of bases not matched to a gene: 19. Germline V CDR1 and CDR2: KGHDR, SFDVKD. The CDR3 sequence is 19 residues long. The CDR3 here is CATSDISRAGGLFGETQYF. The CDR3 nucleotides are TGTGCCACCAGTGACATTTCCCGCGCGGGAGGGCTGTTCGGGGAGACCCAGTACTTC.

The rearrangement uses TRBV9 and TRBJ2-7; 10 positions match TRBD2. The CDR3 length is 16 residues. Trimming cost V 3 bases and J 6 bases; bases outside gene matches: 12. Germline assignment: CDR1 SGDLS and CDR2 YYNGEE. This CDR3 reads CASSGLASGSMAEQYF. DNA for the CDR3: TGTGCCAGCAGCGGGTTGGCTAGCGGGAGTATGGCCGAGCAGTACTTC.

V and J are TRBV7-2 and TRBJ1-2; a weak D match, TRBD1 (6 bases). Germline V lookup: CDR1 SGHTA, CDR2 FQGNSA. The CDR3 spans 15 residues. Trimming pared 5 bases from V and 7 bases from J, leaving 20 bases between. The CDR3 sequence: CASSPQQGAVGGYTF. The DNA of the CDR3 is TGTGCCAGCAGCCCTCAACAGGGAGCGGTGGGTGGCTACACCTTC.

This CDR3 reads CASSLGTGNGNTIYF. The CDR3 nucleotides are TGTGCCAGCAGCTTGGGGACAGGGAACGGAAACACCATATATTTT. The chain recombines TRBV5-4 with TRBJ1-3; 8 bases fit TRBD1. Looked up from germline, CDR1 is SGHNT and CDR2 is YYREEE (reference sequence). The trim removed 0 bases at V and 4 bases at J, leaving 3 bases unmatched. The CDR3 is 15 residues long.

This clone has only a few counts. The rearrangement uses TRBV9 and TRBJ1-3; a possible D gene is TRBD1 (5 bases). V was cut by 0 bases and J by 11 bases, with 15 bases left in between. CDR1 SGDLS and CDR2 YYNGEE come from the germline V gene. The CDR3 has 14 amino acids. CDR3 amino acids: CASSVDRAGYPIYF. As DNA, the CDR3 is TGTGCCAGCAGCGTAGATCGGGCAGGGTACCCCATATATTTT.

The chain recombines TRBV6-5 with TRBJ1-2; 10 bases line up with TRBD1. V lost 2 bases, J lost 6 bases, and 6 bases stayed unmatched. This CDR3 is 15 amino acids long. In germline, CDR1 is MNHEY, CDR2 SVGAGI. DNA of the CDR3: TGTGCCAGCAGTTACCCAGGACAGGGGGATCATGGCTACACCTTC. Protein product: CASSYPGQGDHGYTF.

The chain couples TRBV28 to TRBJ2-3; 12 bases are a match to TRBD2. Germline V gene sequence: CDR1 MDHEN, CDR2 SYDVKM. CDR3 length: 16 residues. The V and J ends lost 8 bases and 4 bases, in that order; junction bases with no gene match: 10. The CDR3 bases are TGTGCCAGCTTTCCTAGCGGGAGGGCCCTCGCAGATACGCAGTATTTT. It yields the protein CASFPSGRALADTQYF. Complete variable domain (other parts from reference TRBV28 and TRBJ2-3): DVKVTQSSRYLVKRTGEKVFLECVQDMDHENMFWYRQDPGLGLRLIYFSYDVKMKEKGDIPEGYSVSREKKERFSLILESASTNQTSMYLCASFPSGRALADTQYFGPGTRLTVL.

This chain uses TRBV27 with TRBJ1-1; weak D call: TRBD1 (6 bases). This CDR3 is 15 amino acids long. Per germline, CDR1 MNHEY and CDR2 SMNVEV (reference sequence). Trimming stripped 2 bases from V and 1 base from J, with 11 bases between. DNA of the CDR3: TGTGCCAGCAGTTTAAGGATGGGACAGAACACTGAAGCTTTCTTT. The encoded protein is CASSLRMGQNTEAFF.

The CDR3 here is CASSLASGATEAFF. CDR3 bases: TGTGCCAGCAGCTTAGCTTCTGGGGCCACTGAAGCTTTCTTT. The genes are TRBV7-2 and TRBJ1-1; weak D call: TRBD1 (5 bases). V shed 0 bases and J shed 4 bases, with 9 bases lying between them. This CDR3 comprises 14 residues. CDR1 SGHTA and CDR2 FQGNSA come from the germline V gene. Based on the CDR3 plus reference TRBV7-2 and TRBJ1-1, the full variable domain is GAGVSQSPSNKVTEKGKDVELRCDPISGHTALYWYRQSLGQGLEFLIYFQGNSAPDKSGLPSDRFSAERTGGSVSTLTIQRTQQEDSAVYLCASSLASGATEAFFGQGTRLTVV.